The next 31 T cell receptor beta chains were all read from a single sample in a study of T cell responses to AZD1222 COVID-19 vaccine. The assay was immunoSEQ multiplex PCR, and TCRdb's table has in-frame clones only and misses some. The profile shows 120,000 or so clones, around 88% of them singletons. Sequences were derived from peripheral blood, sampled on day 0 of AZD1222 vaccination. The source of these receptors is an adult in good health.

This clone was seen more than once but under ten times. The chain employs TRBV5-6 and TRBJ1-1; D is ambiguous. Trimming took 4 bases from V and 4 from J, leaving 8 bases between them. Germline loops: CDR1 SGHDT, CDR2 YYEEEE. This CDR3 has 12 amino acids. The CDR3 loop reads CASSQIGTEAFF. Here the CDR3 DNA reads TGTGCCAGCAGCCAAATCGGCACTGAAGCTTTCTTT.

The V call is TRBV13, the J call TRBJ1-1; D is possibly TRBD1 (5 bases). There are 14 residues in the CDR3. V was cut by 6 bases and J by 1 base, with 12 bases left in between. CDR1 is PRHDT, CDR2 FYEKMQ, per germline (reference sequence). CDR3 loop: CASRTRGANTEAFF. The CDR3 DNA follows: TGTGCCAGCAGGACGCGCGGGGCGAACACTGAAGCTTTCTTT. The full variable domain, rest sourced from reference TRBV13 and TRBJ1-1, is AAGVIQSPRHLIKEKRETATLKCYPIPRHDTVYWYQQGPGQDPQFLISFYEKMQSDKGSIPDRFSAQQFSDYHSELNMSSLELGDSALYFCASRTRGANTEAFFGQGTRLTVV.

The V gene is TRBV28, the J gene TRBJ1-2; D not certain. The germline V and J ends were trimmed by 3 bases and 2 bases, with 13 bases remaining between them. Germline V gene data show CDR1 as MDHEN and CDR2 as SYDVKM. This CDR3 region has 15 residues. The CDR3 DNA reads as TGTGCCAGCAGTTTTAGTGGGGATCCGAACTATGGCTACACCTTC. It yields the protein CASSFSGDPNYGYTF.

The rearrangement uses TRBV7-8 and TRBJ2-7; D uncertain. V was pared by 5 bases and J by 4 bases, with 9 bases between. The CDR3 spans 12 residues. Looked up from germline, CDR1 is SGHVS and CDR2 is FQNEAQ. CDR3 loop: CASSPTAYEQYF. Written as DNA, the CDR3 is TGTGCCAGCAGCCCAACAGCATACGAGCAGTACTTC. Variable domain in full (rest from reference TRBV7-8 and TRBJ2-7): GAGVSQSPRYKVAKRGQDVALRCDPISGHVSLFWYQQALGQGPEFLTYFQNEAQLDKSGLPSDRFFAERPEGSVSTLKIQRTQQEDSAVYLCASSPTAYEQYFGPGTRLTVT.

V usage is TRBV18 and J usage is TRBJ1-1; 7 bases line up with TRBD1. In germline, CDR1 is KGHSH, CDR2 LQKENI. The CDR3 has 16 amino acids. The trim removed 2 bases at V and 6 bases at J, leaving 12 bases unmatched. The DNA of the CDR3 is TGTGCCAGCTCACCAGCCTCTCAACAGGGGAGGGCTGAAGCTTTCTTT. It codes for CASSPASQQGRAEAFF.

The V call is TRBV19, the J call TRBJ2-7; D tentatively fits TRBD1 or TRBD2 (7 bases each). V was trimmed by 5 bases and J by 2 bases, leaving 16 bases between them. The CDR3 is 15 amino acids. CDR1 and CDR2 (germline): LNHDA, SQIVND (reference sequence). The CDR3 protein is CASSQDREGTYEQYF. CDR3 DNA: TGTGCCAGTAGTCAAGACAGGGAGGGAACCTACGAGCAGTACTTC.

CDR3 DNA: TGCGCCAGCAGCTTGGAGGGCAACACAGATACGCAGTATTTT. It translates to CASSLEGNTDTQYF. This sequence joins TRBV5-1 and TRBJ2-3, with D unclear. The CDR3 is made up of 14 amino acids. Germline CDR1 and CDR2: SGHRS and YFSETQ. V lost 0 bases to trimming and J lost 2 bases, with 7 bases between them. Together with reference TRBV5-1 and TRBJ2-3, the CDR3 gives the full variable domain: KAGVTQTPRYLIKTRGQQVTLSCSPISGHRSVSWYQQTPGQGLQFLFEYFSETQRNKGNFPGRFSGRQFSNSRSEMNVSTLELGDSALYLCASSLEGNTDTQYFGPGTRLTVL.

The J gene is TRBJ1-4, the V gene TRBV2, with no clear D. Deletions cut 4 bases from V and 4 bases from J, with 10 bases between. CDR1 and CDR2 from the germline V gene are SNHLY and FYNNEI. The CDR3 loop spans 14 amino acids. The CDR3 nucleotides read TGTGCCAGCAGTGGCATAGGGATTAATGAAAAACTGTTTTTT. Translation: CASSGIGINEKLFF.

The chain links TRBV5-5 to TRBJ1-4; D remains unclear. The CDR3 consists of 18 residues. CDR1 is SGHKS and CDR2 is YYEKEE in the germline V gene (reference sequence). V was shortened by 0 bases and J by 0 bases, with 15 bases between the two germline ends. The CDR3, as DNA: TGTGCCAGCAGCTTGGTACCGGGAACCCGATCAACTAATGAAAAACTGTTTTTT. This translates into CASSLVPGTRSTNEKLFF.

This CDR3 reads CASSARTGGSNSPLHF. In DNA, the CDR3 is TGTGCCAGCAGTGCGAGGACAGGGGGCTCTAATTCACCCCTCCACTTT. V is TRBV2 and J is TRBJ1-6; 11 bases align to TRBD1. The CDR3 runs to 16 residues. Germline assignment: CDR1 SNHLY and CDR2 FYNNEI. With V trimmed by 4 bases and J by 6 bases, 5 bases remained unmatched.

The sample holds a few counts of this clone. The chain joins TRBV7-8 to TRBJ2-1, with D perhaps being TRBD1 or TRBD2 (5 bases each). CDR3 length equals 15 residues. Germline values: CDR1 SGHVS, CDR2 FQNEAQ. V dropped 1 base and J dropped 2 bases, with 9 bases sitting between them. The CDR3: CASSLGDGTYNEQFF. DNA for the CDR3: TGTGCCAGCAGCTTAGGGGACGGAACCTACAATGAGCAGTTCTTC.

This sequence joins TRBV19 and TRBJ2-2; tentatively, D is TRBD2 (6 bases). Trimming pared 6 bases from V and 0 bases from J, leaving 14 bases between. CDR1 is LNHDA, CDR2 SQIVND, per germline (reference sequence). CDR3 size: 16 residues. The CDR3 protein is CASRLVRGANTGELFF. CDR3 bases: TGTGCCAGTAGGCTGGTGCGGGGAGCGAACACCGGGGAGCTGTTTTTT.

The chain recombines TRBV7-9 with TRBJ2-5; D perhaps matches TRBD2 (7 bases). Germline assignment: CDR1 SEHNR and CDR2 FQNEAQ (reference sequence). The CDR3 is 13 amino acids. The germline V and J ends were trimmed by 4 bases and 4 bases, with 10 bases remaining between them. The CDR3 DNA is TGTGCCAGCAGCTGGGGGGGCCCAGAGACCCAGTACTTC. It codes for CASSWGGPETQYF.

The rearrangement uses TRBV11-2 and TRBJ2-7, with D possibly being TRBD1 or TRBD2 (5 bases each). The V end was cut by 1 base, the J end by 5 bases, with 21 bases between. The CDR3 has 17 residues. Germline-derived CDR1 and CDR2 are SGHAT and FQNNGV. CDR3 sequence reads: CASSLVPSQGPENEQYF. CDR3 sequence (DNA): TGTGCCAGCAGCTTAGTCCCTAGCCAGGGTCCAGAAAACGAGCAGTACTTC.

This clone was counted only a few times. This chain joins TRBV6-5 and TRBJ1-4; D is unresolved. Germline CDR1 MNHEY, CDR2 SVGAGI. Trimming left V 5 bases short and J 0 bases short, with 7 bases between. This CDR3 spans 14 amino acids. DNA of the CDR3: TGTGCCAGCAGTCCCGATGCAACTAATGAAAAACTGTTTTTT. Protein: CASSPDATNEKLFF.

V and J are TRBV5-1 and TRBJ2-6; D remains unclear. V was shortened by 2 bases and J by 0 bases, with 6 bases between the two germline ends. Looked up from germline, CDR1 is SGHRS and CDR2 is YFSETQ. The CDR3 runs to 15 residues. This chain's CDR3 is CASSFESSGANVLTF. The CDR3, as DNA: TGCGCCAGCAGCTTTGAGAGCTCTGGGGCCAACGTCCTGACTTTC.

The CDR3 bases are TGTGCCAGCAAAGAACAGGGGAATTCACCCCTCCACTTT. This sequence encodes CASKEQGNSPLHF. This chain links TRBV6-6 with TRBJ1-6; TRBD1 agrees at 7 bases. CDR1 and CDR2 (germline): MNHNY, SVGAGI (reference sequence). The ends lost 7 bases at V and 7 bases at J; junction bases unmatched: 4. The CDR3 has 13 amino acids.

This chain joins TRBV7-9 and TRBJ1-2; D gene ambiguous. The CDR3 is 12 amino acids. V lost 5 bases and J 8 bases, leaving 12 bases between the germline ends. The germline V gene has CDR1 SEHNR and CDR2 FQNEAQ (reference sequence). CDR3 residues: CASSPQTGGYTF. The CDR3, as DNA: TGTGCCAGCAGCCCGCAGACGGGGGGCTACACCTTC.

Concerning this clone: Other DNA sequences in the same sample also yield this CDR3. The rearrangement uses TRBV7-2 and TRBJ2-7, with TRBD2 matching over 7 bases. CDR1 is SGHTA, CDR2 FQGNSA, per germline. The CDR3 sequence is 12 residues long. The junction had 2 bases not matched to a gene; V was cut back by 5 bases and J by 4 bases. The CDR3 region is CASSGGGYEQYF. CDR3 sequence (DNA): TGTGCCAGCAGCGGGGGAGGGTACGAGCAGTACTTC. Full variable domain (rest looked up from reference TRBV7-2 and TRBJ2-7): GAGVSQSPSNKVTEKGKDVELRCDPISGHTALYWYRQSLGQGLEFLIYFQGNSAPDKSGLPSDRFSAERTGGSVSTLTIQRTQQEDSAVYLCASSGGGYEQYFGPGTRLTVT.

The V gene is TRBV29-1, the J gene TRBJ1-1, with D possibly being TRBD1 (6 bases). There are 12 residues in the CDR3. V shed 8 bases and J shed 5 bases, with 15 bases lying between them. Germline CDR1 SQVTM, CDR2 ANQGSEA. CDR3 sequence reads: CSSNRAGTEAFF. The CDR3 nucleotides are TGCAGCTCCAACAGGGCGGGAACTGAAGCTTTCTTT.

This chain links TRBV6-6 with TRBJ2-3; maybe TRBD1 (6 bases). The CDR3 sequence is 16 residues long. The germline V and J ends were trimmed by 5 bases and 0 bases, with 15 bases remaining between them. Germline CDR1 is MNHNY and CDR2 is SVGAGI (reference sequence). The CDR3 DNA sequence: TGTGCCAGCAGTCGACAGGTCGGAGGTAGCACAGATACGCAGTATTTT. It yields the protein CASSRQVGGSTDTQYF.

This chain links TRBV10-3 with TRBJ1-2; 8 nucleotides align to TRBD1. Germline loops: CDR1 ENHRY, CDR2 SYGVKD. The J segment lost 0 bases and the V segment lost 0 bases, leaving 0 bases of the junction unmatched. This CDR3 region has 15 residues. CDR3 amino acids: CAISESTGANYGYTF. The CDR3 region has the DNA TGTGCCATCAGTGAGTCGACAGGGGCTAACTATGGCTACACCTTC.

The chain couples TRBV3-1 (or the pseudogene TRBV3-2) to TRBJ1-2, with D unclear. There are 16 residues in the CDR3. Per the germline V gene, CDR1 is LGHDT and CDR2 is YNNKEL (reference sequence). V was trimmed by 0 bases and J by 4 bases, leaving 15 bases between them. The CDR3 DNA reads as TGTGCCAGCAGCCAAGAAGGTCTGAAAGGGTTCTATGGCTACACCTTC. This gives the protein CASSQEGLKGFYGYTF.

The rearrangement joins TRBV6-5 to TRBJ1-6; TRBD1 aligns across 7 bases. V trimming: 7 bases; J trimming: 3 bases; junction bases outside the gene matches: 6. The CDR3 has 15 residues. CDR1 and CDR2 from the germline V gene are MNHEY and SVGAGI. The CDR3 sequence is CASNLDRHYNSPLHF. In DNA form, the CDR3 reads TGTGCCAGCAATCTGGACAGGCACTATAATTCACCCCTCCACTTT.

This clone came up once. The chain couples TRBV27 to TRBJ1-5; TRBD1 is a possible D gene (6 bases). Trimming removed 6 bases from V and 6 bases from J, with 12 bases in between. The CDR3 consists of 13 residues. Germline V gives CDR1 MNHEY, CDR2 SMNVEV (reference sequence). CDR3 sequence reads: CASRTGVGQPQHF. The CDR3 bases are TGTGCCAGCAGGACAGGCGTGGGTCAGCCCCAGCATTTT.

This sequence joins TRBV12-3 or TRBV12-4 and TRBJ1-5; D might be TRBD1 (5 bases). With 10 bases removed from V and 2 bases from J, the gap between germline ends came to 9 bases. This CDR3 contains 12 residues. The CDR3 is CATRVRNQPQHF. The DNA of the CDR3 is TGTGCCACCAGGGTTCGCAATCAGCCCCAGCATTTT.

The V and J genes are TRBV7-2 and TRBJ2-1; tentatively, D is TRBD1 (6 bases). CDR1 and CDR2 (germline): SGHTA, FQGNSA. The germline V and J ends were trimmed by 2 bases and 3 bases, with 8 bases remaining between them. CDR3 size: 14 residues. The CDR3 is CASSLRGFYNEQFF. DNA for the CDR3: TGTGCCAGCAGCTTAAGGGGGTTCTACAATGAGCAGTTCTTC.

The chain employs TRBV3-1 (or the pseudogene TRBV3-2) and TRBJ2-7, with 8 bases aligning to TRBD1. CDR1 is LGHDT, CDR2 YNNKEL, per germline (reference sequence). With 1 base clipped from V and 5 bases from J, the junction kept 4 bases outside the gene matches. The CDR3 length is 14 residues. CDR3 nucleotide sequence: TGTGCCAGCAGCCAAGGGGGACAGGTCAACGAGCAGTACTTC. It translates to CASSQGGQVNEQYF.

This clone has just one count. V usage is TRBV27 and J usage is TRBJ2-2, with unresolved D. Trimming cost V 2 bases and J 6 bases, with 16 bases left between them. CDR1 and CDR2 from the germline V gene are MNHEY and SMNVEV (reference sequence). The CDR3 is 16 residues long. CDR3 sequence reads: CASSLRIGIVPGELFF. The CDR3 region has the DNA TGTGCCAGCAGTTTAAGGATAGGGATAGTTCCCGGGGAGCTGTTTTTT.

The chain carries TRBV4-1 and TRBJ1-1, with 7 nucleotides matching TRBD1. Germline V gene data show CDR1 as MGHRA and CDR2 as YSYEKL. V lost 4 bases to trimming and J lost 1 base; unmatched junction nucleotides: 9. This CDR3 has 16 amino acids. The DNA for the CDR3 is TGCGCCAGCAGCCTCCCAACAGGGGAAGGGAACACTGAAGCTTTCTTT. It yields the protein CASSLPTGEGNTEAFF.

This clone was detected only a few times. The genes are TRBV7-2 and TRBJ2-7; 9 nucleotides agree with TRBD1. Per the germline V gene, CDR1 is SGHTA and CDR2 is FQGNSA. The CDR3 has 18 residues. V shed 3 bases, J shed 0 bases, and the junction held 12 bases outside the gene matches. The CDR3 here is CASSLTGGSRTSSYEQYF. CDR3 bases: TGTGCCAGCAGCTTGACAGGGGGAAGTAGGACGAGCTCCTACGAGCAGTACTTC.